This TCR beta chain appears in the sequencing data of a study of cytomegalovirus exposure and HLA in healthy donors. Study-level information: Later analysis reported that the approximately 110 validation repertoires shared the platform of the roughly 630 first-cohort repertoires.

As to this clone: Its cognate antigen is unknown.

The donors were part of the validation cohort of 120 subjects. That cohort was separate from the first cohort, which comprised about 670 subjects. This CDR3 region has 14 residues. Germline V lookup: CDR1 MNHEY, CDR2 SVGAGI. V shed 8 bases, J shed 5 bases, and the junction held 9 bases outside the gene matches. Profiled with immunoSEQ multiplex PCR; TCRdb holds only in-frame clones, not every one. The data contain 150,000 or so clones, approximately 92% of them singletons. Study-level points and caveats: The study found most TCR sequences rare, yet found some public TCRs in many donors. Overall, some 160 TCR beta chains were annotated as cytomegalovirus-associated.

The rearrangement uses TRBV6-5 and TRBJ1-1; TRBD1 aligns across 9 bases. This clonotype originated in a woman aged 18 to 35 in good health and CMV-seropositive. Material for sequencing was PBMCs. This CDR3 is CASQTGGWSTEAFF. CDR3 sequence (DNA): TGTGCCAGCCAGACAGGGGGGTGGTCAACTGAAGCTTTCTTT.